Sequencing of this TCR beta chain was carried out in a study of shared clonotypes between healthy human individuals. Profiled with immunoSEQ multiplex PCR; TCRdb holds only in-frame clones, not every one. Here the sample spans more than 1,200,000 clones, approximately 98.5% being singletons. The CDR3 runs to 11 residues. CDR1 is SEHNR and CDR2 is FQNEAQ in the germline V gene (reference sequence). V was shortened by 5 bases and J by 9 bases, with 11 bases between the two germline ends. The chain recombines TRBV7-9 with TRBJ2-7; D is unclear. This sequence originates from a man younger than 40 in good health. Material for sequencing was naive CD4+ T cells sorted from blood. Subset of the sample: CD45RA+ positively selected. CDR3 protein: CASSDYKGQYF. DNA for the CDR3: TGTGCCAGCAGCGATTACAAAGGGCAGTACTTC.